These 27 T cell receptor beta chains were all obtained from the same sample, sequenced in a study of T cell responses to AZD1222 COVID-19 vaccine. Clones were read by immunoSEQ multiplex PCR, and TCRdb kept only the in-frame ones, dropping some. The sample holds more than 110,000 clones, approximately 92% seen once. Material: peripheral blood, obtained on day 0 of AZD1222 vaccination. These receptors all come from an adult in good health.

CDR3 loop: CASSQVLGGETQYF. DNA of the CDR3: TGCGCCAGCAGCCAAGTCCTAGGGGGGGAGACCCAGTACTTC. J is TRBJ2-5 and V is TRBV4-1; either TRBD1 or TRBD2 may supply D (6 bases each). The CDR3 contains 14 residues. CDR1 and CDR2 from the germline V gene are MGHRA and YSYEKL. V lost 1 base, J lost 5 bases, and 11 bases lay in between.

This CDR3 reads CARGLGTSFTCHEQYF. CDR3 sequence (DNA): TGCGCCAGAGGGTTGGGAACGTCTTTTACGTGCCACGAGCAGTACTTC. V is TRBV5-1 and J is TRBJ2-7; D not resolved. CDR3 length: 16 amino acids. Trimming pared 8 bases from V and 5 bases from J, leaving 26 bases between. The germline CDR1 and CDR2 sequences are SGHRS and YFSETQ.

This CDR3 reads CASSIPSLGQQFF. CDR3 DNA sequence: TGTGCCAGCAGCATCCCCTCGCTAGGACAGCAGTTCTTC. The rearrangement uses TRBV5-6 and TRBJ2-1; D unresolved. Germline V gene sequence: CDR1 SGHDT, CDR2 YYEEEE. Trimming took 4 bases from V and 11 from J, leaving 16 bases between them. This CDR3 is 13 amino acids long.

The chain has TRBV5-1 and TRBJ1-4; TRBD1 might be the D (6 bases). The CDR3 extends over 16 amino acids. Trimming took 4 bases from V and 8 from J, leaving 21 bases between them. CDR1 is SGHRS, CDR2 YFSETQ, per germline. CDR3 protein: CASSLTAGGQEEKLFF. Written as DNA, the CDR3 is TGCGCCAGCAGCCTTACCGCCGGGGGCCAAGAAGAAAAACTGTTTTTT.

The rearrangement uses TRBV9 and TRBJ1-6; tentatively, D is TRBD1 (6 bases). V lost 3 bases and J 7 bases, leaving 14 bases between the germline ends. The CDR3 has 15 residues. The V gene's germline CDR1 is SGDLS and CDR2 YYNGEE. CDR3 residues: CASSGIQGRNSPLHF. CDR3 nucleotides: TGTGCCAGCAGCGGCATACAGGGCAGGAATTCACCCCTCCACTTT.

The rearrangement joins TRBV28 to TRBJ1-4; D is unresolved. Germline V gene sequence: CDR1 MDHEN, CDR2 SYDVKM. CDR3 length: 14 amino acids. Trimming pared 6 bases from V and 8 bases from J, leaving 16 bases between. The CDR3 DNA reads as TGTGCCAGCAGGGGGAGAGTTTGGAACGAAAAACTGTTTTTT. Translating it yields CASRGRVWNEKLFF.

The chain joins TRBV29-1 to TRBJ2-4, with D tentatively TRBD2 (7 bases). Germline CDR1 is SQVTM and CDR2 is ANQGSEA. The CDR3 is 14 residues long. Between the trimmed V and J ends, which lost 4 bases and 5 bases, there was a span of 15 bases. The CDR3 here is CSVAGGAGENIQYF. The CDR3 region has the DNA TGCAGCGTTGCGGGGGGCGCCGGGGAAAACATTCAGTACTTC.

The chain employs TRBV18 and TRBJ2-7; 13 nucleotides line up with TRBD2. After removal of 4 bases from V and 2 bases from J, the junction contained 2 bases not matched to a gene. CDR1 is KGHSH, CDR2 LQKENI, per germline. This CDR3 comprises 15 residues. The DNA for the CDR3 is TGTGCCAGCTCACTCGGGACTAGCGGGGCCTACGAGCAGTACTTC. Protein: CASSLGTSGAYEQYF.

This chain joins TRBV3-1 (or the pseudogene TRBV3-2) and TRBJ1-6, with D hard to call. The CDR3 spans 13 residues. Germline CDR1 reads LGHDT; CDR2 reads YNNKEL (reference sequence). The V gene lost 1 base and the J gene lost 8 bases, with 6 bases spanning the gap. This CDR3 is CASSQVTDSPLHF. CDR3 coding DNA: TGTGCCAGCAGCCAAGTGACCGATTCACCCCTCCACTTT.

This rearrangement joins TRBV4-2 to TRBJ2-1; tentatively, D is TRBD1 or TRBD2 (5 bases each). V shed 1 base and J shed 0 bases, with 10 bases lying between them. Germline CDR1 and CDR2: LGHNA and YNFKEQ. This CDR3 spans 16 amino acids. The CDR3 spells CASSQGGTISYNEQFF. DNA of the CDR3: TGTGCCAGCAGCCAAGGAGGGACCATCTCCTACAATGAGCAGTTCTTC.

V is TRBV5-1 and J is TRBJ2-1; D may match TRBD1 or TRBD2 (5 bases each). The V gene lost 4 bases and the J gene lost 4 bases, with 15 bases spanning the gap. This CDR3 comprises 15 residues. Germline loops: CDR1 SGHRS, CDR2 YFSETQ. DNA of the CDR3: TGCGCCAGCAGCCCGGACGGGTGGGGGTACAATGAGCAGTTCTTC. It codes for CASSPDGWGYNEQFF.

The genes are TRBV19 and TRBJ2-3, with D perhaps matching TRBD2 (5 bases). CDR1 and CDR2 from the germline V gene are LNHDA and SQIVND (reference sequence). The CDR3 spans 15 residues. V shed 7 bases and J shed 2 bases, with 16 bases lying between them. The CDR3 is CASTITLANTDTQYF. The CDR3 DNA sequence: TGTGCCAGTACCATCACGCTAGCCAACACAGATACGCAGTATTTT.

The rearrangement links TRBV12-5 to TRBJ2-5, with 16 bases lining up with TRBD2. CDR3 length: 22 residues. J gave up 2 bases and V 2 bases, and 17 bases lay outside the gene matches. Germline loops: CDR1 LGHNT, CDR2 FRNRAP. The CDR3: CASGLPTTPGLAGGPGQETQYF. CDR3 sequence (DNA): TGTGCTAGTGGTTTGCCGACTACACCGGGACTAGCGGGAGGGCCGGGGCAAGAGACCCAGTACTTC.

V and J are TRBV4-1 and TRBJ2-7, with D hard to call. Trimming cost V 2 bases and J 3 bases, with 11 bases left between them. Germline values: CDR1 MGHRA, CDR2 YSYEKL. The CDR3 extends over 14 amino acids. This chain's CDR3 is CASSQLDRRYEQYF. CDR3 nucleotide sequence: TGCGCCAGCAGCCAACTCGACCGCCGCTACGAGCAGTACTTC.

This rearrangement joins TRBV15 to TRBJ1-2; 7 bases fit TRBD1. The germline V gene encodes CDR1 LNHNV and CDR2 YYDKDF (reference sequence). The CDR3 runs to 16 residues. After removal of 4 bases from V and 4 bases from J, the junction contained 12 bases not matched to a gene. For the CDR3, the DNA is TGTGCCACCAGCATGGCCGGGACAGCCAAGGGCTATGGCTACACCTTC. Its translation: CATSMAGTAKGYGYTF.

The chain couples TRBV28 to TRBJ2-7; 7 positions agree with TRBD1. With V trimmed by 5 bases and J by 3 bases, 7 bases remained unmatched. The CDR3 contains 14 residues. The germline V gene has CDR1 MDHEN and CDR2 SYDVKM. As DNA, the CDR3 is TGTGCCAGCAGTCCGCGGACAGGCGACTACGAGCAGTACTTC. Translated, it gives CASSPRTGDYEQYF.

This clone was seen once. The chain joins TRBV7-9 to TRBJ1-1; D is uncertain. The germline V and J ends were trimmed by 1 base and 7 bases, with 19 bases remaining between them. CDR3 length: 16 amino acids. Germline CDR1 and CDR2: SEHNR and FQNEAQ (reference sequence). As DNA, the CDR3 is TGTGCCAGCAGCTTAGGAAGTTTAGGTGTCGGCCTTGAAGCTTTCTTT. Its translation: CASSLGSLGVGLEAFF. The complete variable domain, with remaining parts taken from reference TRBV7-9 and TRBJ1-1, reads DTGVSQNPRHKITKRGQNVTFRCDPISEHNRLYWYRQTLGQGPEFLTYFQNEAQLEKSRLLSDRFSAERPKGSFSTLEIQRTEQGDSAMYLCASSLGSLGVGLEAFFGQGTRLTVV.

The rearrangement links TRBV3-1 (or the pseudogene TRBV3-2) to TRBJ2-3; D is unresolved. V was cut by 0 bases and J by 2 bases, with 18 bases left in between. Germline-derived CDR1 and CDR2 are LGHDT and YNNKEL (reference sequence). This CDR3 region has 18 residues. The CDR3 region has the DNA TGTGCCAGCAGCCAAGATCATCTCACCACCACTAACACAGATACGCAGTATTTT. Translation: CASSQDHLTTTNTDTQYF.

This chain links TRBV4-1 with TRBJ2-3; D could derive from TRBD1 or TRBD2 (5 bases each). V gave up 10 bases and J gave up 3 bases, with 17 bases separating them. The length of the CDR3 is 14 residues. CDR1 is MGHRA and CDR2 is YSYEKL in the germline V gene. CDR3 protein: CATSKRGETDTQYF. The CDR3 coding sequence is TGCGCCACAAGTAAGAGGGGTGAGACAGATACGCAGTATTTT.

V and J are TRBV30 and TRBJ1-4; 12 bases are shared with TRBD1. The CDR3 sequence is 14 residues long. Germline V gene data show CDR1 as GTSNPN and CDR2 as SVGIG (reference sequence). Trimming took 2 bases from V and 8 from J; bases not matched to a gene: 3. CDR3 residues: CAWSLGQGAEKLFF. The CDR3 coding sequence is TGTGCCTGGAGTTTGGGACAGGGGGCCGAAAAACTGTTTTTT.

The chain has TRBV6-5 and TRBJ1-1; a possible D gene is TRBD1 (6 bases). CDR1 is MNHEY and CDR2 is SVGAGI in the germline V gene. Trimming shortened V by 5 bases and J by 3 bases, and 13 bases separated the two germline ends. This CDR3 has 14 amino acids. CDR3: CASSRLGGHTEAFF. CDR3 in DNA: TGTGCCAGCAGTCGCCTCGGGGGGCACACTGAAGCTTTCTTT.

The chain carries TRBV7-3 and TRBJ2-7, with D tentatively TRBD1 (6 bases). V was trimmed by 3 bases and J by 2 bases, leaving 11 bases between them. Germline V lookup: CDR1 SGHTA, CDR2 FQGTGA. The CDR3 is 14 amino acids. The CDR3 coding sequence is TGTGCCAGCAGCTTTACAGGGCAAGCCTACGAGCAGTACTTC. Amino acids: CASSFTGQAYEQYF. Full variable domain (outside the CDR3, taken from reference TRBV7-3 and TRBJ2-7): GAGVSQTPSNKVTEKGKYVELRCDPISGHTALYWYRQSLGQGPEFLIYFQGTGAADDSGLPNDRFFAVRPEGSVSTLKIQRTERGDSAVYLCASSFTGQAYEQYFGPGTRLTVT.

The chain is built from TRBV6-6 and TRBJ2-3, with 10 nucleotides matching TRBD1. CDR1 MNHNY and CDR2 SVGAGI come from the germline V gene (reference sequence). The length of the CDR3 is 16 residues. The V and J ends lost 7 bases and 1 base, in that order; junction bases with no gene match: 8. DNA for the CDR3: TGTGCCAGCATTGGAACCGGGACAGGGGGCACAGATACGCAGTATTTT. Residues: CASIGTGTGGTDTQYF.

This CDR3 reads CASSGGYYGYTF. CDR3 in DNA: TGTGCCAGCAGTGGGGGGTACTATGGCTACACCTTC. V is TRBV25-1 and J is TRBJ1-2; a weak D match, TRBD1 (5 bases). The length of the CDR3 is 12 residues. The germline V and J ends were trimmed by 4 bases and 3 bases, with 6 bases remaining between them. Germline V gene sequence: CDR1 MGHDK, CDR2 SYGVNS.

The rearrangement uses TRBV7-3 and TRBJ2-2; 9 bases agree with TRBD1. The CDR3 extends over 18 amino acids. Germline CDR1 SGHTA, CDR2 FQGTGA. V lost 5 bases, J lost 4 bases, and 14 bases stayed unmatched. DNA for the CDR3: TGTGCCAGCAGCGCTATTCTCCAAACGACAGGGGGCACCGGGGAGCTGTTTTTT. This codes for CASSAILQTTGGTGELFF.

V usage is TRBV11-3 and J usage is TRBJ2-3, with 13 positions matching TRBD2. There are 18 residues in the CDR3. CDR1 and CDR2 (germline): SGHNT, YENEEA. After removal of 5 bases from V and 0 bases from J, the junction contained 8 bases not matched to a gene. CDR3 nucleotides: TGTGCCAGCAGCCCTCGACTAGCGGGAGGCCTTAGCACAGATACGCAGTATTTT. Amino acids: CASSPRLAGGLSTDTQYF.

The table lists this clone with a few counts. This chain uses TRBV19 with TRBJ1-2; D may be TRBD1 (5 bases). Germline loops: CDR1 LNHDA, CDR2 SQIVND (reference sequence). Trimming pared 10 bases from V and 8 bases from J, leaving 20 bases between. The CDR3 has 13 residues. The CDR3 sequence is CATKFQGLNGYTF. The CDR3, as DNA: TGTGCCACAAAATTCCAGGGACTGAACGGCTACACCTTC.